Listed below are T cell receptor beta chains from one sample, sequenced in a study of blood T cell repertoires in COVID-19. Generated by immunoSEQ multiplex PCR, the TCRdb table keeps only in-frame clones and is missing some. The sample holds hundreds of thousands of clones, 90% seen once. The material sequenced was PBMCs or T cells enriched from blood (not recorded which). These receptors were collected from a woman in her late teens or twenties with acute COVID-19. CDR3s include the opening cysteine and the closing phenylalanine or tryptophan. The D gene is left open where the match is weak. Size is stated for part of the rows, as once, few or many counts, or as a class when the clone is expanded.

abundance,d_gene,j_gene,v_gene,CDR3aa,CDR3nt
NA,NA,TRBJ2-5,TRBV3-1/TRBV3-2,CASSQSSRQETQYF,TGTGCCAGCAGCCAATCTAGCAGACAAGAGACCCAGTACTTC
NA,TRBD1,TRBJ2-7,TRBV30,CAWSLGQPYEQYF,TGTGCCTGGAGTTTGGGACAGCCTTACGAGCAGTACTTC
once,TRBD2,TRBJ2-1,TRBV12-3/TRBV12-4,CASSQRGFDEQFF,TGTGCCAGCAGTCAGCGGGGCTTTGATGAGCAGTTCTTC
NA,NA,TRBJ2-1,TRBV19,CATPGWDSISYNEQFF,TGTGCCACCCCCGGGTGGGACTCTATCTCCTACAATGAGCAGTTCTTC
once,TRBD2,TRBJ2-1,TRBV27,CASSFPGRGRSHEQFF,TGTGCCAGCAGTTTCCCTGGCCGCGGGAGGAGCCATGAGCAGTTCTTC
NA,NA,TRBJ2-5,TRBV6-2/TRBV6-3,CASSRVSAGRETQYF,TGTGCCAGCAGCAGGGTCTCGGCGGGACGAGAGACCCAGTACTTC
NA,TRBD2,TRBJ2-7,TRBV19,CASSIVAGDRYEQYF,TGTGCCAGTAGTATCGTGGCGGGAGACCGTTACGAGCAGTACTTC
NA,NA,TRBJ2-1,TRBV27,CASSPQIGGLYNEQFF,TGTGCCAGCAGTCCTCAAATCGGGGGGCTCTACAATGAGCAGTTCTTC
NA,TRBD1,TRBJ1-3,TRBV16,CASSQSLAARQGFSPSGNTIYF,TGTGCCAGCAGCCAATCGTTAGCCGCACGACAGGGGTTTTCTCCTTCTGGAAACACCATATATTTT
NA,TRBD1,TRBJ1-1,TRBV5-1,CASSPTGGWDRNTEAFF,TGCGCCAGCAGCCCAACCGGTGGTTGGGACAGAAACACTGAAGCTTTCTTT
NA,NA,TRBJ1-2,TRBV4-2,CASSDRDMHYGYTF,TGTGCCAGCAGCGATCGGGACATGCACTATGGCTACACCTTC
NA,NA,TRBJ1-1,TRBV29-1,CSARSGSTEAFF,TGCAGCGCCAGATCTGGGAGCACTGAAGCTTTCTTT
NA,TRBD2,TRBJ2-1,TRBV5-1,CASSPTASGGYNEQFF,TGCGCCAGCAGCCCAACCGCTAGCGGTGGGTACAATGAGCAGTTCTTC